The 28 T cell receptor beta chains below all came from one sample that was sequenced in a study of T cell changes during pregnancy in multiple sclerosis. Data came from immunoSEQ multiplex PCR; TCRdb stores just in-frame clones and leaves some out. Of over 50,000 clones listed, around nine tenths are singletons. The input for sequencing was peripheral blood, taken in the first trimester of pregnancy. The receptors stem from a female donor in good health, enrolled as a control in a pregnancy study.

The chain has TRBV7-9 and TRBJ2-1, with 7 nucleotides matching TRBD1. The CDR3 length is 15 residues. The V gene's germline CDR1 is SEHNR and CDR2 FQNEAQ (reference sequence). V shed 7 bases, J shed 6 bases, and the junction held 12 bases outside the gene matches. CDR3 in DNA: TGTGCCAGCATCAAAAGGGACAGCATGGCCAATGAGCAGTTCTTC. This codes for CASIKRDSMANEQFF.

This chain connects TRBV19 to TRBJ1-3, with unresolved D. This CDR3 comprises 14 residues. The germline CDR1 and CDR2 sequences are LNHDA and SQIVND (reference sequence). Trimming removed 4 bases at V and 2 bases at J, with 9 bases between. CDR3 amino acids: CASSRKTTGNTIYF. The CDR3 DNA reads as TGTGCCAGTAGTAGGAAGACTACTGGAAACACCATATATTTT.

V is TRBV27 and J is TRBJ2-3, with 13 bases that match TRBD2. The CDR3 covers 16 residues. CDR1 is MNHEY, CDR2 SMNVEV, per germline (reference sequence). Germline trimming cut 4 bases from V and 0 bases from J; bases unmatched to any gene: 1. The CDR3 reads CASSSTSGRSTDTQYF. CDR3 in DNA: TGTGCCAGCAGTTCGACTAGCGGGAGGAGCACAGATACGCAGTATTTT.

The chain uses TRBV15 and TRBJ2-7, with 7 bases aligning to TRBD2. The CDR3 runs 16 residues. J lost 3 bases, V lost 1 base, and 9 bases had no gene match. Germline V gene data show CDR1 as LNHNV and CDR2 as YYDKDF (reference sequence). CDR3 DNA sequence: TGTGCCACCAGCAGAGCGGGGAGGGGTGACTTCTACGAGCAGTACTTC. Translated: CATSRAGRGDFYEQYF.

The chain links TRBV7-9 to TRBJ2-3; TRBD2 matches at 9 bases. The germline CDR1 and CDR2 sequences are SEHNR and FQNEAQ (reference sequence). The V segment lost 5 bases and the J segment 6 bases; nucleotides outside the gene matches: 12. The CDR3 spans 16 residues. CDR3 region: CASSLGVAGVVDTQYF. The CDR3 region has the DNA TGTGCCAGCAGCCTTGGGGTAGCGGGAGTTGTGGATACGCAGTATTTT.

The gene calls are TRBV10-3 and TRBJ2-3; TRBD1 matches 11 bases. V lost 2 bases and J lost 4; bases outside the gene matches: 2. Germline lookup yields CDR1 ENHRY and CDR2 SYGVKD. The CDR3 loop spans 15 amino acids. The CDR3: CAISELGQGADTQYF. The DNA of the CDR3 is TGTGCCATCAGTGAGCTGGGACAGGGGGCAGATACGCAGTATTTT.

The V and J genes are TRBV14 and TRBJ2-7; D is perhaps TRBD2 (5 bases). CDR3 size: 15 residues. Trimming pared 0 bases from V and 4 bases from J, leaving 13 bases between. CDR1 and CDR2 (germline): SGHDN, FVKESK. CDR3 sequence: CASSQDGGRWYEQYF. CDR3 coding DNA: TGTGCCAGCAGCCAAGATGGAGGCAGGTGGTACGAGCAGTACTTC.

The rearrangement joins TRBV7-9 to TRBJ1-4; maybe TRBD1 (6 bases). Germline V lookup: CDR1 SEHNR, CDR2 FQNEAQ (reference sequence). This CDR3 region has 13 residues. Trimming took 8 bases from V and 5 from J, leaving 12 bases between them. The CDR3 nucleotides read TGTGCCAGCGCAGGGGCCTTAAATGAAAAACTGTTTTTT. Amino acid sequence: CASAGALNEKLFF.

This chain links TRBV5-6 with TRBJ2-1; 7 nucleotides match TRBD2. The CDR3 covers 12 residues. CDR1 is SGHDT, CDR2 YYEEEE, per germline. Trimming cost V 1 base and J 14 bases; bases outside gene matches: 6. This CDR3 reads CASSLTVGGEFF. CDR3 sequence (DNA): TGTGCCAGCAGCTTGACGGTGGGAGGGGAGTTCTTC.

The gene calls are TRBV7-9 and TRBJ1-5; D is possibly TRBD1 (6 bases). The CDR3 runs 14 residues. The V and J ends lost 4 bases and 4 bases respectively, with 11 bases between them. CDR1 SEHNR and CDR2 FQNEAQ come from the germline V gene (reference sequence). CDR3: CASSSDSNNQPQHF. The CDR3 DNA is TGTGCCAGCAGCTCGGACAGCAATAATCAGCCCCAGCATTTT.

V and J are TRBV11-3 and TRBJ2-5; tentatively, D is TRBD1 (6 bases). This CDR3 has 12 amino acids. Germline V gene sequence: CDR1 SGHNT, CDR2 YENEEA. V was clipped by 3 bases and J by 5 bases, with 7 bases between them. The CDR3 region is CASSLGAETQYF. CDR3 in DNA: TGTGCCAGCAGCTTGGGGGCTGAGACCCAGTACTTC.

The chain carries TRBV5-1 and TRBJ1-5; TRBD1 agrees at 9 bases. CDR1 is SGHRS and CDR2 is YFSETQ in the germline V gene. The CDR3 has 16 residues. Unmatched junction bases numbered 6, after V lost 4 bases and J lost 1 base. CDR3 in DNA: TGCGCCAGCAGCCCGGGGACAGGGAACAGCAATCAGCCCCAGCATTTT. This sequence encodes CASSPGTGNSNQPQHF.

This clone came up once. The gene calls are TRBV21-1 and TRBJ1-5; the table's D call of TRBD1 was not tested on the DNA. TRBV21-1 is tagged as a pseudogene. The CDR3 contains 12 residues. CDR3 nucleotide sequence: TGTGCCAGCGGGGACAAAAAAAAGCCCCAGCATTTT. Its protein product is CASGDKKKPQHF.

The chain joins TRBV28 to TRBJ1-1; D is unclear. The CDR3 runs to 12 residues. V lost 6 bases to trimming and J lost 4 bases, with 9 bases between them. Looked up from germline, CDR1 is MDHEN and CDR2 is SYDVKM. The CDR3: CASRAPPTEAFF. CDR3 sequence (DNA): TGTGCCAGCAGAGCTCCCCCCACTGAAGCTTTCTTT.

The rearrangement links TRBV13 to TRBJ2-7; TRBD1 aligns across 12 bases. CDR3 length equals 16 residues. The V gene's germline CDR1 is PRHDT and CDR2 FYEKMQ (reference sequence). The trim removed 5 bases at V and 4 bases at J, leaving 9 bases unmatched. The CDR3 nucleotides read TGTGCCAGCAGCCACCAGTCGGGACAGGGGGCATACGAGCAGTACTTC. This translates into CASSHQSGQGAYEQYF.

The rearrangement links TRBV7-2 to TRBJ2-7; D gene unclear. The V end lost 5 bases, the J end lost 3 bases, and 11 bases lay between the germline ends. The length of the CDR3 is 13 residues. Germline assignment: CDR1 SGHTA and CDR2 FQGNSA. DNA for the CDR3: TGTGCCAGCAGCCAGAGACTGAACTACGAGCAGTACTTC. This encodes CASSQRLNYEQYF.

This chain joins TRBV15 and TRBJ2-3; 9 bases map to TRBD2. The CDR3 consists of 15 residues. The trim removed 2 bases at V and 2 bases at J, leaving 2 bases unmatched. CDR1 and CDR2 (germline): LNHNV, YYDKDF (reference sequence). CDR3 in amino acids: CATSRLAGNTDTQYF. In nucleotides, the CDR3 is TGTGCCACCAGCAGACTAGCGGGAAACACAGATACGCAGTATTTT.

V and J are TRBV2 and TRBJ1-5; D possibly corresponds to TRBD1 (6 bases). Between the trimmed V and J ends, which lost 6 bases and 2 bases, there was a span of 14 bases. This CDR3 spans 15 amino acids. The germline CDR1 and CDR2 sequences are SNHLY and FYNNEI. The chain's CDR3 is CASRYRVSGNQPQHF. The DNA for the CDR3 is TGTGCCAGCAGGTACAGGGTGTCAGGCAATCAGCCCCAGCATTTT.

The DNA for the CDR3 is TGTGCCAGCAGTGAACCGGGGGTCTTACGGAACTATGGCTACACCTTC. As protein: CASSEPGVLRNYGYTF. The chain employs TRBV6-1 and TRBJ1-2, with D possibly being TRBD1 (5 bases). From germline, CDR1 is MNHNS and CDR2 SASEGT. The V end was cut by 2 bases, the J end by 2 bases, with 15 bases between. This CDR3 is built from 16 residues.

The V and J genes are TRBV25-1 and TRBJ1-5; 9 bases are a match to TRBD1. Trimming cost V 5 bases and J 2 bases; bases outside gene matches: 4. Looked up from germline, CDR1 is MGHDK and CDR2 is SYGVNS. The CDR3 spans 15 residues. CDR3 nucleotide sequence: TGTGCCAGCAGTAGGGACAGGGATCGCAATCAGCCCCAGCATTTT. Translating gives CASSRDRDRNQPQHF.

The chain combines TRBV15 with TRBJ1-1; D is perhaps TRBD1 (5 bases). The CDR3 has 16 amino acids. Per germline, CDR1 LNHNV and CDR2 YYDKDF (reference sequence). Trimming cost V 0 bases and J 0 bases, with 11 bases left between them. CDR3 sequence (DNA): TGTGCCACCAGCAGAGATAAGTGGGGGGTGAACACTGAAGCTTTCTTT. Protein product: CATSRDKWGVNTEAFF.

This sequence joins TRBV7-2 and TRBJ1-1; no clear D. Germline CDR1 and CDR2: SGHTA and FQGNSA. The CDR3 extends over 12 amino acids. Deletions cut 5 bases from V and 4 bases from J, with 8 bases between. CDR3 sequence: CASSPPGTEAFF. CDR3 sequence (DNA): TGTGCCAGCAGCCCCCCAGGCACTGAAGCTTTCTTT.

The chain employs TRBV6-1 and TRBJ2-7; 9 bases line up with TRBD2. Germline V gives CDR1 MNHNS, CDR2 SASEGT. The CDR3 has 15 amino acids. V gave up 3 bases and J gave up 2 bases; unmatched junction bases: 5. The CDR3 DNA reads TGTGCCAGCAGTGACGAAAGCGGGGGGCCCTACGAGCAGTACTTC. Its translation: CASSDESGGPYEQYF.

The chain couples TRBV29-1 to TRBJ2-3, with 8 bases lining up with TRBD1. Germline CDR1 is SQVTM and CDR2 is ANQGSEA. This CDR3 spans 14 amino acids. V was pared by 5 bases and J by 4 bases, with 8 bases of the junction left unmatched. The CDR3 DNA reads TGCAGCGTTTCGGTGACAGGGGCATCAGATACGCAGTATTTT. Protein sequence: CSVSVTGASDTQYF.

The chain is built from TRBV6-5 and TRBJ1-1; 8 bases map to TRBD1. The length of the CDR3 is 14 residues. Losses at the gene ends were 6 bases for V and 2 bases for J; bases not matched to a gene: 5. Germline-derived CDR1 and CDR2 are MNHEY and SVGAGI. The CDR3 reads CASRGTGSNTEAFF. The CDR3 coding sequence is TGTGCCAGCAGGGGGACAGGTTCCAACACTGAAGCTTTCTTT.

The CDR3 coding sequence is TGTGCCAGCAGCGCCGCCCCGGGAGGGGGATCCTACGAGCAGTACTTC. The encoded protein is CASSAAPGGGSYEQYF. The chain employs TRBV9 and TRBJ2-7; 8 nucleotides match TRBD2. Germline values: CDR1 SGDLS, CDR2 YYNGEE. The CDR3 spans 16 residues. J lost 1 base, V lost 3 bases, and 9 bases had no gene match.

The chain couples TRBV29-1 to TRBJ2-2, with 9 bases identical to TRBD1. The CDR3 sequence is 15 residues long. Losses at the gene ends were 6 bases for V and 5 bases for J; bases not matched to a gene: 10. Germline values: CDR1 SQVTM, CDR2 ANQGSEA. CDR3 sequence (DNA): TGCAGCGTAAAGGGGGGACAGGGAGAAACCGGGGAGCTGTTTTTT. Translating gives CSVKGGQGETGELFF.

The chain is built from TRBV4-2 and TRBJ1-1, with 10 bases aligning to TRBD1. Germline CDR1 reads LGHNA; CDR2 reads YNFKEQ. With V trimmed by 4 bases and J by 11 bases, 10 bases remained unmatched. This CDR3 region has 14 residues. CDR3 in DNA: TGTGCCAGCAGCCCCCTGACAGGGGGCCAGACTGCTTTCTTT. Translating it yields CASSPLTGGQTAFF.